Described below is a single TCR beta chain sequence and its context. Its antigen is not known. The record originates from a study of shared clonotypes between healthy human individuals. Overall study results and limits: Across a handful of donors, naive CD4 shared 5% to 5.5%, naive CD8 more than 3%, memory CD4 2% to 2.5%, memory CD8 0.4%. Naive subsets generally exceeded memory subsets in estimated richness. Donors were few, which limited the genetic and exposure-history diversity represented.

V lost 7 bases, J lost 4 bases, and 10 bases stayed unmatched. This CDR3 has 13 residues. Germline V lookup: CDR1 SQVTM, CDR2 ANQGSEA. Libraries were prepared by immunoSEQ multiplex PCR; TCRdb keeps only in-frame clonotypes and omits some of them. The data show hundreds of thousands of clones, with 95% to 98% seen just once and 0.3% held by the top ten. Naive CD8 cells were CD45RO-negative, positively selected for CCR7, excluding terminally differentiated effector memory CD45RA+ cells. The clonotype was recovered from a man in his thirties or forties in good health. The sample taken for sequencing was naive CD8+ T cells sorted from blood. This chain connects TRBV29-1 to TRBJ2-7; 7 bases are shared with TRBD2. CDR3 sequence: CSAMTSLSYEQYF. The CDR3 nucleotides are TGCAGCGCAATGACTAGCTTGTCGTACGAGCAGTACTTC.